The source of this T cell receptor beta chain is a study of T cells in Graves' hyperthyroidism and ophthalmopathy. TCR beta CDR3 sequences were amplified from RNA transcripts. HTBI primers were used for first-round RT-PCR of the TCR CDR3. A single record per CDR3 protein comes from TCRdb applying MiXCR to the multiplex PCR reads. Among fewer than 450,000 distinct CDR3 sequences listed, 17% were seen once. General study results and limits: Peripheral blood also featured most of the thyroid clonotypes expanded above 0.001. Through a model of 13 V-J features, ophthalmopathy was separated from stable hyperthyroidism.

Concerning this clonotype: The antigen is undetermined.

The TCR comes from a woman in her twenties or thirties with Graves' hyperthyroidism that later progressed to Graves' ophthalmopathy. Sequencing was carried out using blood.

The chain's CDR3 is CSARDLRRDNQPQHF. The CDR3 DNA sequence: TGCAGTGCTAGAGATCTTAGGAGGGACAATCAGCCCCAGCATTTT. This sequence joins TRBV20-1 and TRBJ1-5; D call uncertain. CDR1 is DFQATT and CDR2 is SNEGSKA in the germline V gene (reference sequence). There are 15 residues in the CDR3. V lost 0 bases and J 3 bases, leaving 12 bases between the germline ends.